This entry concerns a single T cell receptor beta chain. Its matching antigen is unknown. This entry comes from a study of hypomethylating agent response in myelodysplastic syndrome. Study outcomes and limitations: Responders gained more novel clonotypes; non-responders had more contracted clonotypes after treatment. After hypomethylating agent treatment, diversity and clonality showed no significant change, overall or by response.

Assay: immunoSEQ multiplex PCR; the TCRdb copy retains only in-frame clones and omits some. This table has about 4,900 clones, 75% to 90% appearing once. Germline V lookup: CDR1 SGHTA, CDR2 FQGNSA. V shed 5 bases and J shed 5 bases, with 7 bases lying between them. The CDR3 loop spans 13 amino acids. This material consisted of bone marrow, taken before or after starting hypomethylating agent treatment for myelodysplastic syndrome (not recorded which). The receptor's source is a human donor with myelodysplastic syndrome. The V gene is TRBV7-2, the J gene TRBJ1-6; D gene unclear. CDR3 protein: CASSPNNNSPLHF. For the CDR3, the DNA is TGTGCCAGCAGCCCGAATAATAATTCACCCCTCCACTTT.